The rows below give T cell receptor beta chains drawn from one sample of a study of graft-versus-host responses after intestinal transplantation. Data came from immunoSEQ multiplex PCR; TCRdb stores just in-frame clones and leaves some out. The sample includes about 50,000 clones, about nine tenths of them seen just once. These TCRs are of unknown antigen specificity. The source was unstimulated CD4+ T cells sorted from spleen or lymph node cells, collected before transplant. The receptor source for this set is a human donor who was the organ donor for an intestinal transplant. Both conserved end residues are part of each CDR3. The D gene is left open where the match is weak. A clone size is listed for some rows: how often the clone was seen (once, few, many), or a class if it is expanded.

D gene	V gene	J gene	clone size	CDR3 DNA	CDR3 protein
-	TRBV7-3	TRBJ2-5	-	TGTGCCAGCAGCCCAGACTCTTCCAGGGAGACCCAGTACTTC	CASSPDSSRETQYF
TRBD1	TRBV4-3	TRBJ1-5	-	TGCGCCAGCAGCCAAGGGACAGGGAGGAATCAGCCCCAGCATTTT	CASSQGTGRNQPQHF
-	TRBV10-3	TRBJ2-7	-	TGTGCCATCAGTGAGTCGAGGGCTGGATACGAGCAGTACTTC	CAISESRAGYEQYF
-	TRBV30	TRBJ2-5	-	TGTGCCTGGGGTGCACAGGTGGTGGAGACCCAGTACTTC	CAWGAQVVETQYF
-	TRBV13	TRBJ2-7	-	TGTGCCAGCAGCTTAGGCCTGGCAGCGAACCCATACGAGCAGTACTTC	CASSLGLAANPYEQYF
TRBD1	TRBV30	TRBJ2-5	-	TGTGCCTGGACACAGGGGGCTACAGAGACCCAGTACTTC	CAWTQGATETQYF
-	TRBV18	TRBJ2-5	-	TGTGCCAGCTCACCAGGGGCTAGCCCTAGAGAGACCCAGTACTTC	CASSPGASPRETQYF
TRBD1	TRBV2	TRBJ1-2	-	TGTGCCAGCAGTGTACAGGGGATTTATGGCTACACCTTC	CASSVQGIYGYTF
-	TRBV28	TRBJ1-6	once	TGTGCCACCTCTCGAAAGGGGCCTAATTCACCCCTCCACTTT	CATSRKGPNSPLHF
TRBD2	TRBV5-4	TRBJ2-7	-	TGTGCCAGCAGCCTAAAACTAGCGGGAATACACGAGCAGTACTTC	CASSLKLAGIHEQYF
TRBD1	TRBV19	TRBJ1-4	-	TGTGCCAGTAGCACTCCGGGACAGGGGATTGAAAAACTGTTTTTT	CASSTPGQGIEKLFF
TRBD2	TRBV7-2	TRBJ2-5	-	TGTGCCAGCAGCCAGGCGTCCCTTCTAGCGGGAGGCGGGGAGACCCAGTACTTC	CASSQASLLAGGGETQYF
TRBD2	TRBV5-1	TRBJ2-7	-	TGCGCCAGCAGCTTGGGCTCCCTAGCGGGATCGTACGAGCAGTACTTC	CASSLGSLAGSYEQYF
TRBD2	TRBV6-6	TRBJ2-1	-	TGTGCCAGCAGTTACTCGGGACTAGCGGGAGCGGGGCAGTTCTTC	CASSYSGLAGAGQFF
-	TRBV7-9	TRBJ2-7	-	TGTGCCAGCAGCTTAGTGGGCGGACCCACCTACGAGCAGTACTTC	CASSLVGGPTYEQYF
-	TRBV28	TRBJ1-2	-	TGTGCCAGCAGACTTATCGTACAGGATCTGAGCTATGGCTACACCTTC	CASRLIVQDLSYGYTF
TRBD2	TRBV10-3	TRBJ2-3	-	TGTGCCATCAGCGAGTCCCCTAGCGGGACAACAGATACGCAGTATTTT	CAISESPSGTTDTQYF
-	TRBV28	TRBJ2-1	-	TGTGCCAGCAGTCCAGTAGCGGGTAAGGGGGTAAATGAGCAGTTCTTC	CASSPVAGKGVNEQFF
TRBD1	TRBV2	TRBJ1-2	once	TGTGCCAAGGGGGCGGGTGAAAACTATGGCTACACCTTC	CAKGAGENYGYTF
TRBD1	TRBV28	TRBJ1-2	-	TGTGCTGGACAGGGGGGGGACTATGGCTACACCTTC	CAGQGGDYGYTF
-	TRBV5-1	TRBJ2-1	once	TGCGCCAGCAGCTGGGACAATGAGCAGTTCTTC	CASSWDNEQFF
-	TRBV7-2	TRBJ1-1	-	TGTGCCAGCAGCCCTTGGGCGTGGGCAGGAGCTTTCTTT	CASSPWAWAGAFF
-	TRBV12-2	TRBJ2-5	-	TGTGCAAGTCGCACAACAGGATGTGAGACCCAGTACTTC	CASRTTGCETQYF
-	TRBV4-1	TRBJ2-3	-	TGCGCCAGCAGCCAAGGTGGGTTCTCGACCACAGATACGCAGTATTTT	CASSQGGFSTTDTQYF
-	TRBV7-7	TRBJ2-1	-	TGTGCTAGCAGCTTAAATCTGCAGGGTGTTCAGTTCTTC	CASSLNLQGVQFF
-	TRBV5-1	TRBJ2-7	-	TGCGCCAGCAGCTTGGAGATCGGAGGGACCTCCTACGAGCAGTACTTC	CASSLEIGGTSYEQYF
TRBD1	TRBV19	TRBJ2-2	-	TGTGCCAGTAGTCCCCGGACAGGGAACACCGGGGAGCTGTTTTTT	CASSPRTGNTGELFF
TRBD1	TRBV18	TRBJ2-3	-	TGTGCCAGCTCACCAGACAGGGCAGATACGCAGTATTTT	CASSPDRADTQYF
TRBD1	TRBV6-1	TRBJ1-2	-	TGTGCCAGCAGTCAGGGGGCCCGCTATGGCTACACCTTC	CASSQGARYGYTF
-	TRBV7-2	TRBJ2-7	-	TGTGCCAGCAGCTTCGGTGCGGGGCTAGTTTTCTACGAGCAGTACTTC	CASSFGAGLVFYEQYF
TRBD1	TRBV19	TRBJ2-1	-	TGTGCCACCAGGACAGGCGACAATGAGCAGTTCTTC	CATRTGDNEQFF
TRBD2	TRBV7-3	TRBJ2-3	-	TGTGCCAGCAGCTTACTAGCGGGACCAGATACGCAGTATTTT	CASSLLAGPDTQYF
-	TRBV15	TRBJ2-7	-	TGTGCCACCAGCAGAGCAGGGTGGGGGCTCTCCTACGAGCAGTACTTC	CATSRAGWGLSYEQYF
-	TRBV5-5	TRBJ1-2	few	TGTGCCAGCAGCTTGGAATCCACAGGAGTTTTGGGGGGCTACACCTTC	CASSLESTGVLGGYTF
-	TRBV29-1	TRBJ2-2	-	TGCAGCGTAGTCTGGCAGGCCGGGGAGCTGTTTTTT	CSVVWQAGELFF
-	TRBV21-1	TRBJ2-7	-	TGTGCCAGCAGCAAAGGTGTCCTCCTGGGGGTCGAGCAGTACTTC	CASSKGVLLGVEQYF
-	TRBV6-5	TRBJ1-3	-	TGTGCCAGCACCAAGGCGGGGGGGTCTGGAAACACCATATATTTT	CASTKAGGSGNTIYF
-	TRBV30	TRBJ2-4	-	TGTGCCTGGAGTAGGGGGGGTTATCAGTACTTC	CAWSRGGYQYF
-	TRBV20-1	TRBJ1-1	-	TGCAGTGCTAGAGAGAACACTGAAGCTTTCTTT	CSARENTEAFF
-	TRBV6-1	TRBJ2-2	-	TGTGCCAGCCGGGCAGGGAACACCGGGGAGCTGTTTTTT	CASRAGNTGELFF
-	TRBV30	TRBJ2-2	once	TGTGCCTCGGGGACCAACTCTCGAGGCGGGGAGCTGTTTTTT	CASGTNSRGGELFF
-	TRBV28	TRBJ1-2	-	TGTGCCAGCAGTCCCTCCCCCTATGGCTACACCTTC	CASSPSPYGYTF
TRBD2	TRBV7-2	TRBJ2-4	-	TGTGCCAGCAGCTTAGAAGGCGGTGGCGGGACTAGCGGGAAAAACATTCAGTACTTC	CASSLEGGGGTSGKNIQYF
-	TRBV29-1	TRBJ1-4	-	TGCAGCGTTGTGGCCACTAATGAAAAACTGTTTTTT	CSVVATNEKLFF
-	TRBV19	TRBJ2-3	-	TGTGCCAGTAGTATGGGGGTAAGCACAGATACGCAGTATTTT	CASSMGVSTDTQYF
TRBD1	TRBV2	TRBJ2-3	-	TGTGCCAGCAGTGAAGAAGGGACAGGGGACGCAGATACGCAGTATTTT	CASSEEGTGDADTQYF
-	TRBV5-6	TRBJ1-4	-	TGTGCCAGCAGCTCTACCCCGGGACGGGGTAATGAAAAACTGTTTTTT	CASSSTPGRGNEKLFF
TRBD1	TRBV7-9	TRBJ1-5	-	TGTGCCAGCAGCTCGGGACAGACGCCCCAGCATTTT	CASSSGQTPQHF
-	TRBV25-1	TRBJ2-1	-	TGTGCCAGCAGTGAACGCGGGTCTGAGGATGAGCAGTTCTTC	CASSERGSEDEQFF
-	TRBV27	TRBJ2-5	-	TGTGCCAGCAGTTTATCGTTGGGGGGAAGGTGGGACTTC	CASSLSLGGRWDF
-	TRBV10-3	TRBJ1-5	-	TGTGCCATCAGTGGGGGGACGGATCAGCCCCAGCATTTT	CAISGGTDQPQHF
-	TRBV28	TRBJ1-4	few	TGTGCCAGCAGTTTAGGGGGCACTAATGAAAAACTGTTTTTT	CASSLGGTNEKLFF
-	TRBV30	TRBJ2-6	-	TGTGCCTGGAGGGCTGGGGCCAACGTCCTGACTTTC	CAWRAGANVLTF
TRBD2	TRBV7-3	TRBJ2-5	-	TGTGCCAGCAGCTTCAGTGGGGAGGGAGAGACCCAGTACTTC	CASSFSGEGETQYF
TRBD2	TRBV28	TRBJ2-2	-	TGTGCCAGCAGTTTTCTGCTGACTAGCGGGTCCCGACTGAACACCGGGGAGCTGTTTTTT	CASSFLLTSGSRLNTGELFF
-	TRBV9	TRBJ2-1	few	TGTGCCAGCAGCCCCCCGGTGGGTGAGCAGTTCTTC	CASSPPVGEQFF
-	TRBV6-5	TRBJ2-5	-	TGTGCCAGCAGTTACTCCTACGCGGGACCCCGAGAGACCCAGTACTTC	CASSYSYAGPRETQYF